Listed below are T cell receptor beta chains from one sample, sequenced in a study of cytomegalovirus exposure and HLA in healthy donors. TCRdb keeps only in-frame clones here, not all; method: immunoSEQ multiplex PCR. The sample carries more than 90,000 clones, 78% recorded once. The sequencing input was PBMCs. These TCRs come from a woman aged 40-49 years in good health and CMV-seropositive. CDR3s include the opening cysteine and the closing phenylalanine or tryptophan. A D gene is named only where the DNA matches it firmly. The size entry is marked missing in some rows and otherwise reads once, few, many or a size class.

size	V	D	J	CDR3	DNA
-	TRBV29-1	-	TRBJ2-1	CSVVGQRTYNEQFF	TGCAGCGTTGTGGGTCAGCGGACGTACAATGAGCAGTTCTTC
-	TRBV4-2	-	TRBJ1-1	CASSRPTDTNTEAFF	TGTGCCAGCAGCCGACCTACCGACACGAACACTGAAGCTTTCTTT
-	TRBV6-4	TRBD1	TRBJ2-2	CASSPGQDTGELFF	TGTGCCAGCAGCCCCGGACAGGACACCGGGGAGCTGTTTTTT
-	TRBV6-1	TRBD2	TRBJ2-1	CASSGGRRAGGSEQFF	TGTGCCAGCAGTGGGGGGCGGCGGGCGGGAGGGAGTGAGCAGTTCTTC
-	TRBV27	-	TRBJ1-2	CASSSDSSVGGYTF	TGTGCCAGCAGTTCCGACAGTTCGGTGGGTGGCTACACCTTC
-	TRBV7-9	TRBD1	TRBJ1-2	CASRGDSRYGYTF	TGTGCCAGCAGGGGGGACAGTCGATATGGCTACACCTTC
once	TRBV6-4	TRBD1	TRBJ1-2	CASRRSTGQGSEGYTF	TGTGCCAGCAGAAGATCGACGGGACAGGGCAGTGAAGGCTACACCTTC
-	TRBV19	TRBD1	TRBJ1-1	CASSRGQGRDTEAFF	TGTGCCAGTAGTAGAGGACAGGGGAGAGACACTGAAGCTTTCTTT
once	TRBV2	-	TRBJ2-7	CASSTGCEQYF	TGTGCCAGCAGTACAGGGTGCGAGCAGTACTTC
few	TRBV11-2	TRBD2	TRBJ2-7	CASSFPSSGGPSEQYF	TGTGCCAGCAGCTTCCCCTCCTCGGGGGGGCCTTCCGAGCAGTACTTC
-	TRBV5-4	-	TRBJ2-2	CASSVDIQDRLFF	TGTGCCAGCAGCGTGGACATCCAGGATAGGCTGTTTTTT
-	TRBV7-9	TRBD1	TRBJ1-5	CASSQTGPQQPQHF	TGTGCCAGCAGCCAGACAGGGCCACAGCAGCCCCAGCATTTT
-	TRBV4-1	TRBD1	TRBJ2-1	CASSHIDRDYNEQFF	TGCGCCAGCAGCCATATCGACAGGGACTACAATGAGCAGTTCTTC
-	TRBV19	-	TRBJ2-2	CASSIAYSNTGELFF	TGTGCCAGTAGTATCGCCTACTCGAACACCGGGGAGCTGTTTTTT
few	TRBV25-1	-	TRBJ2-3	CASRALADTQYF	TGTGCCAGCAGAGCTTTAGCAGATACGCAGTATTTT
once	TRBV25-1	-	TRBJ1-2	CASTDSNYGYTF	TGTGCCAGCACAGACAGTAACTATGGCTACACCTTC
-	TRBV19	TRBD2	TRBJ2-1	CASSKTGTSMEQFF	TGTGCCAGTAGCAAAACCGGGACTAGTATGGAGCAGTTCTTC
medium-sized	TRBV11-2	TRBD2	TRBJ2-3	CASSSHSGGGDTQYF	TGTGCCAGCAGCTCCCATTCGGGAGGAGGCGATACGCAGTATTTT
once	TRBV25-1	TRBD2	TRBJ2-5	CASSVSDSGRVSETQYF	TGTGCCAGCAGTGTGTCTGATAGCGGGAGGGTTTCGGAGACCCAGTACTTC
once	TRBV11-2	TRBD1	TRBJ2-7	CASSLGQGGSYEQYF	TGTGCCAGCAGCTTAGGACAGGGGGGATCTTACGAGCAGTACTTC